The rows below give T cell receptor beta chains drawn from one sample of a study of blood T cell repertoires in COVID-19. Repertoires were generated with immunoSEQ multiplex PCR, while TCRdb's copy carries only in-frame clones and drops some. This table has around 260,000 clones, 75% to 90% appearing once. The material sequenced was peripheral blood. Receptors originate from a man aged 55 to 70 who had recovered from COVID-19. Each CDR3 is given with its conserved first and last residue. The order of the fields is J gene, D gene, clone size, V gene, CDR3 DNA, CDR3 protein. D genes are given only for firm matches. Not all rows give a size; the values are once, few, many and, for expanded clones, a class.

TRBJ1-2	.	.	TRBV3-1/TRBV3-2	TGTGCCAGCAGCACCAAGGCAGGCGCTAACTATGGCTACACCTTC	CASSTKAGANYGYTF
TRBJ2-7	TRBD2	.	TRBV30	TGTGCCTGGGCCCGGGGGGGGACCGAGCAGTACTTC	CAWARGGTEQYF
TRBJ2-3	.	.	TRBV5-4	TGTGCCAGCAGCTTGGCCCGTGGACAGATAACAGATACGCAGTATTTT	CASSLARGQITDTQYF
TRBJ1-2	.	.	TRBV5-4	TGTGCCAGCAGCTTGGCTCGGGGGGGAGACTATGGCTACACCTTC	CASSLARGGDYGYTF
TRBJ2-2	.	.	TRBV2	TGTGCCAGCAGTGGGAAGGGGTCAGGGTCCGGGGAGCTGTTTTTT	CASSGKGSGSGELFF
TRBJ2-2	TRBD2	.	TRBV6-5	TGTGCCAGCGCCGGCGGGAGAAGCACCGGGGAGCTGTTTTTT	CASAGGRSTGELFF
TRBJ2-1	.	.	TRBV13	TGTGCCAGCAGCCGGAGAGGACTACGGGCCTGGGATGAGCAGTTCTTC	CASSRRGLRAWDEQFF
TRBJ1-6	.	.	TRBV28	TGTGCCAGCAGTTTTATGAATTCACCCCTCCACTTT	CASSFMNSPLHF
TRBJ2-5	TRBD1	.	TRBV5-6	TGTGCCAGCAGCTTGGCCCCCGGGACAGGGGCAGAGACCCAGTACTTC	CASSLAPGTGAETQYF
TRBJ1-1	TRBD1	few	TRBV4-1	TGCGCCAGCAGCCAAGATTCGGGACAGGCCGTTTCAAACACTGAAGCTTTCTTT	CASSQDSGQAVSNTEAFF
TRBJ2-1	TRBD2	.	TRBV24-1	TGTGCCACCAGTGACACACTAGCGGGGGCCTACAATGAGCAGTTCTTC	CATSDTLAGAYNEQFF
TRBJ2-7	.	.	TRBV1	TGCACCAGCACGGAGCCACCACCTACCTACGAGCAGTACTTC	CTSTEPPPTYEQYF
TRBJ2-7	.	.	TRBV6-4	TGTGCCAGCAGTGAACAGGGAGGGGACGAGCAGTACTTC	CASSEQGGDEQYF
TRBJ2-2	.	.	TRBV28	TGTGCCAGCAGACCTAAGAACACCGGGGAGCTGTTTTTT	CASRPKNTGELFF
TRBJ2-7	TRBD1	few	TRBV7-9	TGTGCCAGCAGCTTAGGCGCAGGGGGCCTGAGCGAGCAGTACTTC	CASSLGAGGLSEQYF